The clone carrying this T cell receptor (beta chain) was observed a handful of times. The antigen is not known. There was one heparinised blood draw per donor, averaging roughly 110 mL. Sorting based on CD45RO/CCR7/CD25/CD127/CD95/CD27 separated CD4+ naive, central memory, regulatory and stem cell-like memory cells. This entry belongs to a study of beta chain features in type 1 diabetes. Broader study findings: Significant though moderate, a shortening of TCRB CDR3s appeared in all four CD4+ subsets of Type 1 diabetes patients.

The study reverse transcribed the entire isolated RNA, so it sequenced expressed TCRB transcripts. The assay was immunoSEQ multiplex PCR, and TCRdb's table has in-frame clones only and misses some. The sample carries roughly 700,000 clones, around 15% recorded once. This clonotype was sampled from a young man with type 1 diabetes. The specimen sequenced was naive CD4+ T cells from blood.

CDR3 in amino acids: CAISESDAEAFF. The CDR3 bases are TGTGCCATCAGTGAGTCTGACGCTGAAGCTTTCTTT. The chain has TRBV10-3 and TRBJ1-1; D ambiguous. V shed 0 bases and J shed 6 bases, with 5 bases lying between them. This CDR3 comprises 12 residues. Looked up from germline, CDR1 is ENHRY and CDR2 is SYGVKD.